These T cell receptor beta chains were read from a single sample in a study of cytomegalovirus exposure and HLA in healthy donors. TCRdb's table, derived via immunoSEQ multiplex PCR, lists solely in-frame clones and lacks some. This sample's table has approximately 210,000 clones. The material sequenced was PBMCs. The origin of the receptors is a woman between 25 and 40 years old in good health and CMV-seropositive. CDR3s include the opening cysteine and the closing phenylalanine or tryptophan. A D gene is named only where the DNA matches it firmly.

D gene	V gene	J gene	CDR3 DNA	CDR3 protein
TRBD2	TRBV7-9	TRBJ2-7	TGTGCCAGCAGCGGGACTAGCGGGATAAGATACGAGCAGTACTTC	CASSGTSGIRYEQYF
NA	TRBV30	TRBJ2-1	TGTGCCTGGAGTCGGGGGTTGAGTGAGCAGTTCTTC	CAWSRGLSEQFF
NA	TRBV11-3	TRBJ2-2	TGTGCCAGCAGCCCCCCCGTCACCGGGGAGCTGTTTTTT	CASSPPVTGELFF
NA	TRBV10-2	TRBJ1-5	TGCGCCAGCAGTGAGATAACGGGGGGGCCGCCTGGTCAGCCCCAGCATTTT	CASSEITGGPPGQPQHF
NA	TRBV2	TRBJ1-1	TGTGCCGGCAGGGCTACAGTGGAACCTGAAGCTTTCTTT	CAGRATVEPEAFF
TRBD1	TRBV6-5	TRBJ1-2	TGTGCCAGCAGTCCCCCTGGGGCAGGGGGCGACTACACCTTC	CASSPPGAGGDYTF
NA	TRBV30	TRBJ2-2	TGTGCCTGGAACCCTGGTCGAGTTCGGGTCGGGGAGCTGTTTTTT	CAWNPGRVRVGELFF
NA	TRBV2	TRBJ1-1	TGTGCCAGCTCAGAAGCTTTCTTT	CASSEAFF
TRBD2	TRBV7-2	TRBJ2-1	TGTGCCAGCAGCCAGCGACCTAGCGGGAGGCCGAGCTCCTACAATGAGCAGTTCTTC	CASSQRPSGRPSSYNEQFF
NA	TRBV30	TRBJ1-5	TGTGCCTGGAGTGACCGGGGAACGTGGAGAGCTCAGCCCCAGCATTTT	CAWSDRGTWRAQPQHF
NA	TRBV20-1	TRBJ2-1	TGCAGTGCTAGCGTTTACGGGTTCTTC	CSASVYGFF
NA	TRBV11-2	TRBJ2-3	TGTGCCAGCAGCGGACGGACTATTCCCACAGATACGCAGTATTTT	CASSGRTIPTDTQYF
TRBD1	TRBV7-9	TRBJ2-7	TGTGCCAGCAGCCTGGACAGGGAGTACTACGAGCAGTACTTC	CASSLDREYYEQYF
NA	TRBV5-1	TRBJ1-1	TGCGCCAGCAGCCCGGGAAGTACAGTGAACGGTGAAGCTTTCTTT	CASSPGSTVNGEAFF